This T cell receptor beta chain was recorded in a study of cytomegalovirus exposure and HLA in healthy donors. Notes on the study in general: Among the most significant clusters, several appeared linked to common viral pathogens in a later analysis. Differences between HLA loci emerged in a later analysis of TCR association rates, with DRB1 most and HLA-C fewest. Some V segments, TRBV6-2 and TRBV6-3 among them, were indistinguishable and were therefore excluded.

The PCR contained 60 Vbeta and 13 Jbeta primers. Clones were sequenced by immunoSEQ multiplex PCR, and TCRdb holds only the in-frame ones, with some missing. This table holds over 100,000 clones, approximately 70% found once. A note on this clone: Its matching antigen is unknown.

Germline V gene lookup returns CDR1 MNHNS and CDR2 SASEGT. After removal of 0 bases from V and 6 bases from J, the junction contained 4 bases not matched to a gene. The CDR3 runs 15 residues. Source material: PBMCs. This receptor was obtained from a man aged 25 to 40 in good health and CMV-seropositive. The V gene is TRBV6-1, the J gene TRBJ1-5; 8 nucleotides agree with TRBD1. CDR3 residues: CASSEARTGSQPQHF. CDR3 nucleotide sequence: TGTGCCAGCAGTGAAGCGCGGACAGGGAGTCAGCCCCAGCATTTT.